The clone carrying this T cell receptor beta chain was seen only once. Its antigen is as yet unknown. This record comes from a study of coeliac disease. Study-wide context: Coeliac patients had newly diagnosed active disease, refractory type I disease, or gluten-free diet control. Study findings and constraints: The authors judged this method unsuitable for unbiased gliadin-specific T cell detection.

The V and J ends lost 3 bases and 5 bases respectively, with 17 bases between them. This CDR3 contains 15 residues. The V gene's germline CDR1 is LGHNA and CDR2 YSLEER. Using immunoSEQ multiplex PCR, the repertoire was profiled, and TCRdb retains in-frame clones only, with some absent. The data hold several thousand clones, with over 60% observed a single time. Sequenced input: lamina propria lymphocytes from the gut. This chain connects TRBV4-3 to TRBJ2-7, with D uncertain. The TCR originated in a man under 40 with celiac disease. Here the CDR3 reads CASSHSLSYNDEQYF. CDR3 bases: TGCGCCAGCAGCCATAGTCTATCTTATAACGACGAGCAGTACTTC.